One and the same sample provided the 25 T cell receptor beta chains below, sequenced in a study of T cell repertoires in ileal Crohn's disease. Produced via immunoSEQ multiplex PCR; TCRdb's table is partial and in-frame only. The sample has more than 4,000 clones; about 81% are singletons. The sequencing sample was made of ileal tissue. These receptors originate from an adult with Crohn's disease.

This chain connects TRBV28 to TRBJ2-7; TRBD1 aligns across 8 bases. The ends lost 6 bases at V and 1 base at J; junction bases unmatched: 11. This CDR3 is 16 amino acids long. CDR1 MDHEN and CDR2 SYDVKM come from the germline V gene. The CDR3 sequence is CASSLGTGDFSYEQYF. CDR3 sequence (DNA): TGTGCCAGCAGCTTAGGGACAGGCGATTTTTCCTACGAGCAGTACTTC.

This sequence joins TRBV29-1 and TRBJ1-1, with a tentative D call TRBD1 (6 bases). Germline CDR1 is SQVTM and CDR2 is ANQGSEA. The CDR3 has 13 residues. With 7 bases removed from V and 1 base from J, the gap between germline ends came to 13 bases. The CDR3 region is CSGVGQQNTEAFF. CDR3 DNA: TGCAGCGGAGTCGGACAGCAGAACACTGAAGCTTTCTTT.

Only one count was recorded for this clone. This rearrangement joins TRBV28 to TRBJ2-5; tentatively, D is TRBD1 (6 bases). Germline CDR1 reads MDHEN; CDR2 reads SYDVKM. Trimming removed 5 bases from V and 5 bases from J, with 15 bases in between. This CDR3 has 14 residues. The CDR3 bases are TGTGCCAGCAGTCCCCTTGAGGGGGTGGAGACCCAGTACTTC. Protein product: CASSPLEGVETQYF.

The chain carries TRBV19 and TRBJ2-6; D not certain. The CDR3 runs to 16 residues. Trimming cost V 4 bases and J 0 bases, with 10 bases left between them. The V gene's germline CDR1 is LNHDA and CDR2 SQIVND (reference sequence). DNA for the CDR3: TGTGCCAGTAGTAGAGCACGTAGCTCTGGGGCCAACGTCCTGACTTTC. This translates into CASSRARSSGANVLTF.

The chain links TRBV27 to TRBJ1-1; D is possibly TRBD1 (5 bases). The CDR3 totals 13 residues. Trimming left V 3 bases short and J 4 bases short, with 9 bases between. Per germline, CDR1 MNHEY and CDR2 SMNVEV (reference sequence). The CDR3, as DNA: TGTGCCAGCAGTTTGTCGGGGGGCACTGAAGCTTTCTTT. Its translation is CASSLSGGTEAFF.

The rearrangement joins TRBV4-3 to TRBJ2-7; a possible D gene is TRBD1 (6 bases). The CDR3 contains 14 residues. Germline V gene lookup returns CDR1 LGHNA and CDR2 YSLEER. The V and J ends lost 1 base and 0 bases respectively, with 7 bases between them. The DNA of the CDR3 is TGCGCCAGCAGCCAAGGGACAGTCTCCTACGAGCAGTACTTC. Its translation is CASSQGTVSYEQYF.

V usage is TRBV19 and J usage is TRBJ1-1, with 7 bases that match TRBD1. Germline CDR1 is LNHDA and CDR2 is SQIVND (reference sequence). V lost 10 bases and J lost 2; bases outside the gene matches: 10. The CDR3 sequence is 14 residues long. The CDR3 sequence: CANDDRARNTEAFF. The CDR3 region has the DNA TGTGCCAACGACGACAGGGCCCGTAACACTGAAGCTTTCTTT.

In nucleotides, the CDR3 is TGCGCCAGCAGCAGGGGGACAGGCGAAAAACTGTTTTTT. Amino acid sequence: CASSRGTGEKLFF. This rearrangement joins TRBV5-1 to TRBJ1-4; the match to TRBD1 covers 8 bases. CDR1 is SGHRS and CDR2 is YFSETQ in the germline V gene. J was trimmed by 8 bases and V by 4 bases; bases with no gene match: 4. The CDR3 spans 13 residues.

This chain links TRBV7-6 with TRBJ1-6, with 8 nucleotides matching TRBD1. The germline V gene encodes CDR1 SGHVS and CDR2 FNYEAQ. Trimming at V came to 4 bases and at J to 7 bases, leaving 6 bases not matched to a gene. The CDR3 is 15 residues long. The CDR3 region has the DNA TGTGCCAGCAGCTCTGGTCGACAGGGGAATTCACCCCTCCACTTT. Protein sequence: CASSSGRQGNSPLHF.

The chain carries TRBV30 and TRBJ2-7, with TRBD1 matching 10 bases. Germline lookup yields CDR1 GTSNPN and CDR2 SVGIG (reference sequence). Trimming removed 7 bases from V and 6 bases from J; junction bases left unmatched: 9. The CDR3 loop spans 13 amino acids. The CDR3 loop is CALRRDRGSEQYF. The CDR3 DNA reads as TGTGCCTTGCGGCGGGACAGGGGAAGCGAGCAGTACTTC.

The CDR3 region is CASSFDFGQTQETQYF. The CDR3 nucleotides are TGTGCCAGCAGCTTCGATTTCGGACAGACCCAAGAGACCCAGTACTTC. V and J are TRBV5-6 and TRBJ2-5; a weak D match, TRBD1 (6 bases). Trimming removed 2 bases from V and 1 base from J, with 15 bases in between. The germline V gene encodes CDR1 SGHDT and CDR2 YYEEEE. CDR3 length: 16 residues.

The V gene is TRBV10-3, the J gene TRBJ2-3; 7 nucleotides align to TRBD2. Germline V gives CDR1 ENHRY, CDR2 SYGVKD. The junction had 18 bases not matched to a gene; V was cut back by 3 bases and J by 6 bases. CDR3 length: 18 residues. CDR3 sequence reads: CAISEGLSSGTMGDTQYF. The CDR3 DNA reads TGTGCCATCAGTGAAGGTTTGTCTAGCGGTACGATGGGGGATACGCAGTATTTT.

Written as DNA, the CDR3 is TGTGCCAGCAGCTGGGGACAGGGTGCAAATCAGCCCCAGCATTTT. Its protein is CASSWGQGANQPQHF. The V call is TRBV28, the J call TRBJ1-5; TRBD1 matches 9 bases. This CDR3 spans 15 amino acids. CDR1 and CDR2 (germline): MDHEN, SYDVKM. The V and J ends lost 6 bases and 4 bases, in that order; junction bases with no gene match: 7.

This chain uses TRBV12-5 with TRBJ1-5; D possibly corresponds to TRBD1 (5 bases). Per germline, CDR1 LGHNT and CDR2 FRNRAP. This CDR3 is 16 amino acids long. Trimming removed 3 bases at V and 6 bases at J, with 18 bases between. For the CDR3, the DNA is TGTGCTAGTGGTTTCCCGACAGCGACCTTGGGTCAGCCCCAGCATTTT. Translated, it gives CASGFPTATLGQPQHF. The full variable domain, in which reference TRBV12-5 and TRBJ1-5 provide the parts outside the CDR3, is DARVTQTPRHKVTEMGQEVTMRCQPILGHNTVFWYRQTMMQGLELLAYFRNRAPLDDSGMPKDRFSAEMPDATLATLKIQPSEPRDSAVYFCASGFPTATLGQPQHFGDGTRLSIL.

This chain links TRBV6-1 with TRBJ2-7, with TRBD2 matching over 12 bases. The V gene's germline CDR1 is MNHNS and CDR2 SASEGT. CDR3 length: 15 residues. V shed 3 bases and J 7 bases; nucleotides not matched to a gene: 7. This CDR3 is CASSDRTSGDDEQYF. In DNA, the CDR3 is TGTGCCAGCAGTGACCGGACTAGCGGGGATGATGAGCAGTACTTC.

CDR3 sequence (DNA): TGTGCCAGCACCCGAGGACCGGGAACTCCCTACGAGCAGTACTTC. Translating it yields CASTRGPGTPYEQYF. This chain joins TRBV27 and TRBJ2-7; the D gene is possibly TRBD2 (5 bases). The CDR3 is made up of 15 amino acids. The V end lost 7 bases, the J end lost 2 bases, and 18 bases lay between the germline ends. Looked up from germline, CDR1 is MNHEY and CDR2 is SMNVEV (reference sequence).

This chain links TRBV28 with TRBJ1-6; the match to TRBD1 covers 7 bases. The CDR3 sequence is 18 residues long. V dropped 6 bases and J dropped 3; count of bases not matched to a gene: 14. The germline CDR1 and CDR2 sequences are MDHEN and SYDVKM. CDR3 sequence (DNA): TGTGCCAGCAGGAATTCGCCGAGGGGGCTAGGCTATAATTCACCCCTCCACTTT. Protein: CASRNSPRGLGYNSPLHF.

The chain uses TRBV7-3 and TRBJ2-3; 9 bases fit TRBD1. CDR1 SGHTA and CDR2 FQGTGA come from the germline V gene. The CDR3 runs 17 residues. The ends lost 4 bases at V and 6 bases at J; junction bases unmatched: 14. The CDR3 DNA reads as TGTGCCAGCAGCTCCCCTTATCGACAGGGGGGAGACGATACGCAGTATTTT. It yields the protein CASSSPYRQGGDDTQYF.

This CDR3 reads CASSSGLKEPLHF. CDR3 bases: TGTGCCAGCAGTTCGGGGTTGAAGGAACCCCTCCACTTT. The chain couples TRBV28 to TRBJ1-6; D unresolved. With 4 bases removed from V and 12 bases from J, the gap between germline ends came to 13 bases. The germline gives CDR1 MDHEN, CDR2 SYDVKM. The CDR3 extends over 13 amino acids.

This clone is a singleton in its sample. This rearrangement joins TRBV7-2 to TRBJ1-2, with 8 bases matching TRBD1. Germline loops: CDR1 SGHTA, CDR2 FQGNSA. Germline trimming cut 5 bases from V and 4 bases from J; bases unmatched to any gene: 6. The CDR3 length is 14 residues. The CDR3 nucleotides read TGTGCCAGCAGCACGTACAGGGGGTTCTATGGCTACACCTTC. Translated, it gives CASSTYRGFYGYTF. The full variable domain, with the rest looked up from reference TRBV7-2 and TRBJ1-2, is GAGVSQSPSNKVTEKGKDVELRCDPISGHTALYWYRQSLGQGLEFLIYFQGNSAPDKSGLPSDRFSAERTGGSVSTLTIQRTQQEDSAVYLCASSTYRGFYGYTFGSGTRLTVV.

This clone has just a few counts. The gene calls are TRBV28 and TRBJ1-5, with TRBD1 matching over 7 bases. Trimming took 7 bases from V and 4 from J; bases not matched to a gene: 7. CDR3 length equals 14 residues. Looked up from germline, CDR1 is MDHEN and CDR2 is SYDVKM. CDR3 nucleotides: TGTGCCAGCATCGAACCAGGGGGAAATCAGCCCCAGCATTTT. It translates to CASIEPGGNQPQHF.

The chain employs TRBV5-5 and TRBJ1-3; no definite D call. CDR1 and CDR2 from the germline V gene are SGHKS and YYEKEE (reference sequence). The V and J ends lost 2 bases and 0 bases respectively, with 9 bases between them. The CDR3 runs 15 residues. The CDR3 spells CASSFRPVSGNTIYF. The DNA for the CDR3 is TGTGCCAGCAGCTTCAGGCCTGTCTCTGGAAACACCATATATTTT.

This clone was detected once. V gene TRBV27 combines with J gene TRBJ1-1; D may be TRBD1 (5 bases). V lost 1 base and J lost 0, with 12 bases in between. CDR3 length equals 16 residues. Per the germline V gene, CDR1 is MNHEY and CDR2 is SMNVEV (reference sequence). The CDR3 region is CASSLFSRTMNTEAFF. The CDR3 DNA follows: TGTGCCAGCAGTTTATTTTCCAGGACAATGAACACTGAAGCTTTCTTT.

The chain recombines TRBV7-8 with TRBJ2-7; 8 bases line up with TRBD2. V was pared by 5 bases and J by 7 bases, with 13 bases of the junction left unmatched. The CDR3 covers 15 residues. CDR1 is SGHVS, CDR2 FQNEAQ, per germline. The CDR3 DNA sequence: TGTGCCAGCAGCCTCACACGGGGGGGCTCGGGTGAGCAGTACTTC. It encodes CASSLTRGGSGEQYF.

The chain uses TRBV29-1 and TRBJ1-2; TRBD1 matches at 11 bases. Losses at the gene ends were 7 bases for V and 4 bases for J; bases not matched to a gene: 2. This CDR3 spans 12 amino acids. CDR1 and CDR2 from the germline V gene are SQVTM and ANQGSEA. CDR3 protein: CSGDRGSYGYTF. CDR3 bases: TGCAGCGGGGACAGGGGGTCCTATGGCTACACCTTC.